The clone carrying this T cell receptor (beta chain) was seen repeatedly, ten times or more. This record comes from a study of T-cell reconstitution after alpha-beta-depleted transplantation in children. Germline lookup yields CDR1 LGHNA and CDR2 YSLEER. There are 17 residues in the CDR3. Losses at the gene ends were 0 bases for V and 3 bases for J; bases not matched to a gene: 7. Preparation of the TCRbeta library involved a method that used unique molecular identifiers. One entry per CDR3 protein results from TCRdb running MiXCR on the PCR reads. The data contain some 390,000 distinct CDR3 sequences, 20% of them singletons.

The starting material was PBMCs from the stem cell graft donor, obtained from the stem cell graft. The chain carries TRBV4-3 and TRBJ2-1, with 8 bases aligning to TRBD2. This receptor was taken from a human donor who donated a stem cell graft to a child with acute myeloid leukemia. The CDR3 DNA follows: TGCGCCAGCAGCCAAGATCTACCAGCGGGAGACTACAATGAGCAGTTCTTC. It is translated as CASSQDLPAGDYNEQFF.